This T cell receptor beta chain is drawn from a study of T cell changes during pregnancy in multiple sclerosis. Data came from immunoSEQ multiplex PCR; TCRdb stores just in-frame clones and leaves some out. The sample records approximately 40,000 clones, approximately 90% being singletons. Sequencing was performed on CD4+ T cells from peripheral blood mononuclear cells, taken in the first trimester of pregnancy. The sequence was obtained from a female donor with multiple sclerosis, enrolled in a pregnancy study.

CDR3 residues: CASSLYAGTRFSYNEQFF. CDR3 DNA sequence: TGTGCCAGCAGCTTGTACGCCGGGACTAGATTCTCCTACAATGAGCAGTTCTTC. The genes are TRBV7-9 and TRBJ2-1, with 8 bases identical to TRBD2. Trimming took 3 bases from V and 0 from J; bases not matched to a gene: 10. The CDR3 extends over 18 amino acids. Germline V gene data show CDR1 as SEHNR and CDR2 as FQNEAQ (reference sequence).